One and the same sample provided the 30 T cell receptor beta chains below, sequenced in a study of blood T cell repertoires in COVID-19 (dated by TCRdb to 2018 to 2020). The method was the immunoSEQ multiplex PCR assay. TCRdb mirrors the immuneACCESS table, restricted to in-frame sequences. Some clones are absent from its copies; in checked studies, under half trace to an unresolved V gene, and the reason for the others is unknown. The sample has approximately 270,000 clones on record, around 90% of them singletons. The top ten hold 2.5% to 3% of the sample. Sample: PBMCs or T cells enriched from blood (not recorded which). The receptors stem from a man aged 40-49 years who had been exposed to COVID-19.

The rearrangement joins TRBV28 to TRBJ1-1; no clear D. V dropped 2 bases and J dropped 1 base, with 8 bases sitting between them. Germline V gene data show CDR1 as MDHEN and CDR2 as SYDVKM. CDR3 length: 14 amino acids. The CDR3 protein is CASSLTNRNTEAFF. CDR3 bases: TGTGCCAGCAGTTTAACAAACAGGAACACTGAAGCTTTCTTT.

The CDR3 loop is CASSEVVSDLYEQYF. The DNA for the CDR3 is TGTGCCAGCAGTGAAGTGGTTAGCGACCTCTACGAGCAGTACTTC. The chain employs TRBV6-1 and TRBJ2-7, with D possibly being TRBD2 (5 bases). There are 15 residues in the CDR3. Germline V gene lookup returns CDR1 MNHNS and CDR2 SASEGT. V shed 1 base and J shed 3 bases, with 13 bases lying between them.

The chain uses TRBV4-2 and TRBJ2-3, with TRBD1 identical over 12 bases. The CDR3 has 16 residues. Trimming at V came to 4 bases and at J to 1 base, leaving 3 bases not matched to a gene. The germline V gene has CDR1 LGHNA and CDR2 YNFKEQ. This CDR3 is CASSRGTGGGTDTQYF. The CDR3 DNA sequence: TGTGCCAGCAGCCGAGGGACAGGGGGCGGCACAGATACGCAGTATTTT.

The V call is TRBV6-5, the J call TRBJ2-5, with 7 bases identical to TRBD1. CDR3 length equals 15 residues. V shed 2 bases and J 4 bases; nucleotides not matched to a gene: 7. Germline CDR1 and CDR2: MNHEY and SVGAGI. The CDR3 protein is CASSYVGGRRETQYF. The CDR3 coding sequence is TGTGCCAGCAGTTACGTAGGGGGCAGGAGAGAGACCCAGTACTTC.

V usage is TRBV24-1 and J usage is TRBJ2-7; 10 bases are shared with TRBD1. Germline CDR1 is KGHDR and CDR2 is SFDVKD. The CDR3 spans 17 residues. V shed 2 bases, J shed 5 bases, and the junction held 11 bases outside the gene matches. CDR3 sequence reads: CATSDSGTGDRIDEQYF. The CDR3 DNA sequence: TGTGCCACCAGTGATTCCGGGACAGGGGACAGAATCGACGAGCAGTACTTC.

The chain couples TRBV28 to TRBJ1-1; D uncertain. The germline V gene encodes CDR1 MDHEN and CDR2 SYDVKM. The CDR3 length is 14 residues. V was shortened by 5 bases and J by 0 bases, with 10 bases between the two germline ends. CDR3 loop: CASSPPVLNTEAFF. The CDR3 nucleotides read TGTGCCAGCAGTCCTCCGGTTCTGAACACTGAAGCTTTCTTT.

The V and J genes are TRBV6-6 and TRBJ2-1; a possible D gene is TRBD1 (6 bases). The germline V and J ends were trimmed by 2 bases and 4 bases, with 9 bases remaining between them. Germline loops: CDR1 MNHNY, CDR2 SVGAGI (reference sequence). The CDR3 is 14 residues long. CDR3 protein: CASSYEGHYNEQFF. CDR3 nucleotide sequence: TGTGCCAGCAGTTACGAGGGACATTACAATGAGCAGTTCTTC.

The chain has TRBV27 and TRBJ2-7; 7 bases are a match to TRBD1. The ends lost 8 bases at V and 3 bases at J; junction bases unmatched: 7. This CDR3 spans 13 amino acids. The germline V gene encodes CDR1 MNHEY and CDR2 SMNVEV (reference sequence). The CDR3 region is CASSPGDSYEQYF. The CDR3 DNA sequence: TGTGCCAGCTCACCAGGGGACAGCTACGAGCAGTACTTC.

This clone was seen a few times. The rearrangement joins TRBV19 to TRBJ1-6, with TRBD1 matching over 9 bases. J lost 10 bases, V lost 8 bases, and 6 bases had no gene match. CDR3 size: 13 residues. Germline V gene lookup returns CDR1 LNHDA and CDR2 SQIVND (reference sequence). In nucleotides, the CDR3 is TGTGCCAGTTGGGGACAGGGAAACTCACCCCTCCACTTT. This codes for CASWGQGNSPLHF.

The V gene is TRBV9, the J gene TRBJ2-1; 14 bases are shared with TRBD2. CDR3 size: 17 residues. The V segment lost 0 bases and the J segment 9 bases; nucleotides outside the gene matches: 8. The germline V gene encodes CDR1 SGDLS and CDR2 YYNGEE. CDR3 nucleotides: TGTGCCAGCAGCGTAGCGGGGACTAGCGGGAGAGCGGCTGAGCAGTTCTTC. Translating gives CASSVAGTSGRAAEQFF. Combining the CDR3 with reference TRBV9 and TRBJ2-1 gives the whole variable domain DSGVTQTPKHLITATGQRVTLRCSPRSGDLSVYWYQQSLDQGLQFLIQYYNGEERAKGNILERFSAQQFPDLHSELNLSSLELGDSALYFCASSVAGTSGRAAEQFFGPGTRLTVL.

The chain recombines TRBV6-2 or TRBV6-3 with TRBJ2-1, with D possibly TRBD2 on 6 matching bases. The V gene lost 4 bases and the J gene lost 6 bases, with 7 bases spanning the gap. CDR1 and CDR2 (germline): MNHEY, SVGEGT. This CDR3 is built from 12 residues. The CDR3 bases are TGTGCCAGCAGTTTGACTAGCAATGAGCAGTTCTTC. Its protein product is CASSLTSNEQFF.

The genes are TRBV2 and TRBJ1-2, with D perhaps TRBD1 (5 bases). Trimming stripped 4 bases from V and 0 bases from J, with 18 bases between. The CDR3 loop spans 17 amino acids. Germline CDR1 and CDR2: SNHLY and FYNNEI. This CDR3 reads CASSVDSLATSNYGYTF. The CDR3 DNA follows: TGTGCCAGCAGTGTAGACAGCCTGGCAACTTCTAACTATGGCTACACCTTC. Using reference TRBV2 and TRBJ1-2 for the parts outside the CDR3, the full variable domain is EPEVTQTPSHQVTQMGQEVILRCVPISNHLYFYWYRQILGQKVEFLVSFYNNEISEKSEIFDDQFSVERPDGSNFTLKIRSTKLEDSAMYFCASSVDSLATSNYGYTFGSGTRLTVV.

This chain joins TRBV5-6 and TRBJ2-1; 7 nucleotides line up with TRBD1. Germline CDR1 and CDR2: SGHDT and YYEEEE. The junction had 11 bases not matched to a gene; V was cut back by 10 bases and J by 7 bases. This CDR3 has 13 residues. As DNA, the CDR3 is TGTGCCTCACAGACGATGACAGGGAATGAGCAGTTCTTC. It codes for CASQTMTGNEQFF.

This clone was observed once. The chain uses TRBV6-5 and TRBJ2-1, with D possibly matching TRBD2 (6 bases). The germline V gene has CDR1 MNHEY and CDR2 SVGAGI. V was clipped by 8 bases and J by 5 bases, with 16 bases between them. The CDR3 extends over 14 amino acids. In DNA, the CDR3 is TGTGCCAGCGGCATAGCGGCCCCCAACAATGAGCAGTTCTTC. Residues: CASGIAAPNNEQFF.

This clone was observed once. The chain joins TRBV9 to TRBJ2-7; no definite D call. The CDR3 length is 13 residues. Trimming left V 0 bases short and J 1 base short, with 5 bases between. From germline, CDR1 is SGDLS and CDR2 YYNGEE. The CDR3 DNA sequence: TGTGCCAGCAGCGTAGGAGAATCCTACGAGCAGTACTTC. Translating it yields CASSVGESYEQYF. Full variable domain (remainder filled in from reference TRBV9 and TRBJ2-7): DSGVTQTPKHLITATGQRVTLRCSPRSGDLSVYWYQQSLDQGLQFLIQYYNGEERAKGNILERFSAQQFPDLHSELNLSSLELGDSALYFCASSVGESYEQYFGPGTRLTVT.

Concerning this clone itself: Different DNA sequences within this sample yield the same CDR3. V is TRBV3-1 (or the pseudogene TRBV3-2) and J is TRBJ1-1; D unresolved. Trimming removed 1 base at V and 1 base at J, with 7 bases between. CDR1 is LGHDT and CDR2 is YNNKEL in the germline V gene (reference sequence). The CDR3 spans 14 residues. The CDR3 region is CASSQVRGNTEAFF. CDR3 DNA: TGTGCCAGCAGCCAAGTTCGGGGGAACACTGAAGCTTTCTTT.

The V and J genes are TRBV5-5 and TRBJ1-5, with 7 bases lining up with TRBD1. With V trimmed by 2 bases and J by 1 base, 0 bases remained unmatched. The germline gives CDR1 SGHKS, CDR2 YYEKEE (reference sequence). The CDR3 totals 14 residues. The CDR3 region is CASSLQGSNQPQHF. CDR3 sequence (DNA): TGTGCCAGCAGCTTACAGGGGAGCAATCAGCCCCAGCATTTT. Variable domain in full (rest from reference TRBV5-5 and TRBJ1-5): DAGVTQSPTHLIKTRGQQVTLRCSPISGHKSVSWYQQVLGQGPQFIFQYYEKEERGRGNFPDRFSARQFPNYSSELNVNALLLGDSALYLCASSLQGSNQPQHFGDGTRLSIL.

CDR3 nucleotides: TGTGCCAGCAGTAATCCGGGTGGGACAGAGAGCTCCTACGAGCAGTACTTC. It is translated as CASSNPGGTESSYEQYF. The J gene is TRBJ2-7, the V gene TRBV6-2 or TRBV6-3; 7 bases match TRBD1. Germline loops: CDR1 MNHEY, CDR2 SVGEGT. The length of the CDR3 is 17 residues. With V trimmed by 5 bases and J by 0 bases, 13 bases remained unmatched.

The CDR3 region has the DNA TGTGCCAGTATAGGCTGGAGCGAAATGAACACTGAAGCTTTCTTT. Amino acids: CASIGWSEMNTEAFF. The chain joins TRBV19 to TRBJ1-1; D is undetermined. Per the germline V gene, CDR1 is LNHDA and CDR2 is SQIVND (reference sequence). The CDR3 runs 15 residues. Trimming took 7 bases from V and 0 from J, leaving 15 bases between them.

V usage is TRBV29-1 and J usage is TRBJ1-1; weak D call: TRBD1 (5 bases). Germline CDR1 SQVTM, CDR2 ANQGSEA. V lost 6 bases and J lost 11, with 25 bases in between. This CDR3 comprises 14 residues. The CDR3 nucleotides are TGCAGCGTCCAGGCTGAGGGGAGGGGAGGAGCGGCTTTCTTT. Residues: CSVQAEGRGGAAFF.

The genes are TRBV13 and TRBJ2-2; 11 bases agree with TRBD1. V trimming: 6 bases; J trimming: 4 bases; junction bases outside the gene matches: 7. Germline assignment: CDR1 PRHDT and CDR2 FYEKMQ (reference sequence). This CDR3 comprises 16 residues. The CDR3 DNA sequence: TGTGCCAGCAGGGATGGACAGGGGGCGCTCACCGGGGAGCTGTTTTTT. This translates into CASRDGQGALTGELFF.

The chain carries TRBV7-3 and TRBJ2-2; D may be TRBD1 (5 bases). The CDR3 sequence is 14 residues long. The V gene's germline CDR1 is SGHTA and CDR2 FQGTGA. The V gene lost 5 bases and the J gene lost 2 bases, with 9 bases spanning the gap. The CDR3 sequence: CASSKGVNTGELFF. The CDR3 coding sequence is TGTGCCAGCAGCAAAGGGGTTAACACCGGGGAGCTGTTTTTT.

The V and J genes are TRBV19 and TRBJ2-1; weak D call: TRBD2 (5 bases). Germline V gives CDR1 LNHDA, CDR2 SQIVND (reference sequence). The CDR3 loop spans 15 amino acids. V gave up 4 bases and J gave up 7 bases, with 17 bases separating them. In DNA, the CDR3 is TGTGCCAGTAGTAGACCAACCGCGTCGGGGAATGAGCAGTTCTTC. Translated: CASSRPTASGNEQFF.

V and J are TRBV11-2 and TRBJ1-3; 8 bases fit TRBD1. Germline trimming cut 2 bases from V and 4 bases from J; bases unmatched to any gene: 7. The CDR3 loop spans 16 amino acids. The V gene's germline CDR1 is SGHAT and CDR2 FQNNGV. The CDR3 sequence is CASSLIGRGRGNTIYF. The CDR3 DNA reads as TGTGCCAGCAGCTTAATTGGCAGGGGGCGAGGAAACACCATATATTTT.

V usage is TRBV3-1 (or the pseudogene TRBV3-2) and J usage is TRBJ1-5; D is unresolved. The CDR3 runs 15 residues. Trimming pared 1 base from V and 9 bases from J, leaving 16 bases between. Germline CDR1 LGHDT, CDR2 YNNKEL (reference sequence). CDR3 sequence reads: CASSQGSSRAGPQHF. In DNA, the CDR3 is TGTGCCAGCAGCCAAGGGTCGTCCCGCGCGGGGCCCCAGCATTTT.

The genes are TRBV19 and TRBJ2-3; 8 bases map to TRBD2. The CDR3 extends over 15 amino acids. In germline, CDR1 is LNHDA, CDR2 SQIVND (reference sequence). The J segment lost 3 bases and the V segment lost 6 bases, leaving 8 bases of the junction unmatched. The CDR3 region is CASRMPGLETDTQYF. CDR3 bases: TGTGCCAGTAGGATGCCGGGACTAGAGACAGATACGCAGTATTTT.

The chain uses TRBV27 and TRBJ2-5; TRBD2 matches 10 bases. The junction had 1 base not matched to a gene; V was cut back by 5 bases and J by 1 base. Germline lookup yields CDR1 MNHEY and CDR2 SMNVEV (reference sequence). This CDR3 has 14 amino acids. CDR3 sequence reads: CASSRTSGQETQYF. CDR3 coding DNA: TGTGCCAGCAGTCGGACTAGCGGCCAAGAGACCCAGTACTTC.

As regards this clone: This CDR3 is also generated by other DNA sequences in the sample. The chain joins TRBV28 to TRBJ2-1; tentatively, D is TRBD2 (5 bases). CDR1 is MDHEN and CDR2 is SYDVKM in the germline V gene. This CDR3 contains 12 residues. The V and J ends lost 2 bases and 7 bases respectively, with 6 bases between them. CDR3: CASSLRGNEQFF. CDR3 in DNA: TGTGCCAGCAGTTTACGCGGGAATGAGCAGTTCTTC.

Here the CDR3 DNA reads TGTGCCAGCTCACCATCGGGACTGACGACTGAAAAACTGTTTTTT. The encoded protein is CASSPSGLTTEKLFF. The chain couples TRBV18 to TRBJ1-4; possibly TRBD1 for D (5 bases). Trimming removed 2 bases from V and 7 bases from J, with 14 bases in between. The germline gives CDR1 KGHSH, CDR2 LQKENI. CDR3 length: 15 amino acids.

The chain links TRBV5-1 to TRBJ1-1, with 7 nucleotides matching TRBD1. This CDR3 comprises 14 residues. Germline lookup yields CDR1 SGHRS and CDR2 YFSETQ. Trimming at V came to 3 bases and at J to 6 bases, leaving 8 bases not matched to a gene. CDR3 in DNA: TGCGCCAGCAGCTCGTCTACAGGGGACCCTGAAGCTTTCTTT. Translated, it gives CASSSSTGDPEAFF. Drawing the rest from reference TRBV5-1 and TRBJ1-1, the complete variable domain is KAGVTQTPRYLIKTRGQQVTLSCSPISGHRSVSWYQQTPGQGLQFLFEYFSETQRNKGNFPGRFSGRQFSNSRSEMNVSTLELGDSALYLCASSSSTGDPEAFFGQGTRLTVV.